Below, 23 T cell receptor beta chains from the same sample are listed, as sequenced in a study of CD8 T cells in ankylosing spondylitis. Findings of the study overall: Roughly eight highly homologous variants made up a TCR beta motif that seemed to typify ankylosing spondylitis blood.

TCRdb ran MiXCR on the 5' RACE reads and lists one entry per CDR3 protein. This table has around 430,000 distinct CDR3 sequences, about a sixth appearing once. Their target antigens are unknown. Input material: blood, either unsorted or a sorted T cell fraction (not recorded which). These receptors were obtained from a male donor with ankylosing spondylitis.

This clonotype was seen only a few times. V and J are TRBV3-1 and TRBJ1-4; D is uncertain. The CDR3 covers 16 residues. CDR1 is LGHDT, CDR2 YNNKEL, per germline (reference sequence). Trimming left V 3 bases short and J 6 bases short, with 17 bases between. CDR3 sequence reads: CASSHGYGINDEKLFF. CDR3 DNA: TGTGCCAGCAGCCACGGTTACGGGATCAACGATGAAAAACTGTTTTTT.

V gene TRBV10-3 combines with J gene TRBJ2-3; 13 bases agree with TRBD2. The CDR3 covers 16 residues. Germline CDR1 reads ENHRY; CDR2 reads SYGVKD. J lost 0 bases, V lost 10 bases, and 7 bases had no gene match. CDR3 nucleotide sequence: TGTGCCACTTCGGAGGGACTAGCGGGGAGCACAGATACGCAGTATTTT. The encoded protein is CATSEGLAGSTDTQYF.

This clonotype was detected a few times. The chain joins TRBV12-3 or TRBV12-4 to TRBJ2-3; 8 bases align to TRBD2. The CDR3 extends over 14 amino acids. Germline trimming cut 5 bases from V and 1 base from J; bases unmatched to any gene: 2. CDR3 residues: CASSISGGTDTQYF. The CDR3 DNA follows: TGTGCCAGCAGTATTAGCGGGGGCACAGATACGCAGTATTTT.

Only a few counts were recorded for this clonotype. The J gene is TRBJ2-3, the V gene TRBV2, with 11 bases identical to TRBD2. Germline lookup yields CDR1 SNHLY and CDR2 FYNNEI. The CDR3 is 15 residues long. The V gene end was trimmed by 6 bases and the J gene end by 1 base; junction bases not matched to a gene: 3. The DNA of the CDR3 is TGTGCCAGCAGACTAGCGGGGGCCCGCACAGATACGCAGTATTTT. The encoded protein is CASRLAGARTDTQYF.

This clonotype was seen once. V and J are TRBV7-9 and TRBJ1-4, with 7 positions matching TRBD1. This CDR3 spans 13 amino acids. Germline V gene data show CDR1 as SEHNR and CDR2 as FQNEAQ (reference sequence). Germline trimming cut 3 bases from V and 8 bases from J; bases unmatched to any gene: 3. CDR3 residues: CASSFQGDEKLFF. Here the CDR3 DNA reads TGTGCCAGCAGCTTCCAGGGGGACGAAAAACTGTTTTTT.

The table lists this clonotype with many counts. The chain employs TRBV20-1 and TRBJ2-1; D is possibly TRBD1 (5 bases). The length of the CDR3 is 13 residues. Trimming cost V 6 bases and J 2 bases, with 11 bases left between them. Germline loops: CDR1 DFQATT, CDR2 SNEGSKA (reference sequence). The CDR3 bases are TGCAGTGCCATAGGGGCTACCTACAATGAGCAGTTCTTC. Its translation: CSAIGATYNEQFF.

The chain joins TRBV6-5 to TRBJ1-2; D ambiguous. This CDR3 contains 16 residues. The V end lost 5 bases, the J end lost 1 base, and 17 bases lay between the germline ends. The germline gives CDR1 MNHEY, CDR2 SVGAGI. The CDR3 loop reads CASSLTPVLINYGYTF. CDR3 nucleotides: TGTGCCAGCAGTCTGACTCCGGTCTTAATTAACTATGGCTACACCTTC.

The chain uses TRBV18 and TRBJ2-3, with D maybe TRBD1 (5 bases). Trimming took off 6 bases at V and 4 bases at J, with 14 bases between the two ends. The CDR3 has 14 residues. Germline CDR1 is KGHSH and CDR2 is LQKENI. In DNA, the CDR3 is TGTGCCAGCTCGAGACAGAGCGTACCAGATACGCAGTATTTT. It yields the protein CASSRQSVPDTQYF. The full variable domain, with the rest looked up from reference TRBV18 and TRBJ2-3, is NAGVMQNPRHLVRRRGQEARLRCSPMKGHSHVYWYRQLPEEGLKFMVYLQKENIIDESGMPKERFSAEFPKEGPSILRIQQVVRGDSAAYFCASSRQSVPDTQYFGPGTRLTVL.

The table lists this clonotype with many counts. This sequence joins TRBV29-1 and TRBJ2-6, with D unresolved. Germline V lookup: CDR1 SQVTM, CDR2 ANQGSEA. This CDR3 has 15 amino acids. V was shortened by 4 bases and J by 0 bases, with 10 bases between the two germline ends. Written as DNA, the CDR3 is TGCAGCGTTGGCCCACGCAGCTCTGGGGCCAACGTCCTGACTTTC. Protein sequence: CSVGPRSSGANVLTF. Full variable domain (outside the CDR3, taken from reference TRBV29-1 and TRBJ2-6): SAVISQKPSRDICQRGTSLTIQCQVDSQVTMMFWYRQQPGQSLTLIATANQGSEATYESGFVIDKFPISRPNLTFSTLTVSNMSPEDSSIYLCSVGPRSSGANVLTFGAGSRLTVL.

This clonotype was recorded a few times. The V call is TRBV9, the J call TRBJ1-2; 8 bases match TRBD1. The CDR3 sequence is 14 residues long. In germline, CDR1 is SGDLS, CDR2 YYNGEE. V trimming: 4 bases; J trimming: 5 bases; junction bases outside the gene matches: 7. This chain's CDR3 is CASSLKQGGYGYTF. The CDR3 DNA follows: TGTGCCAGCAGCCTCAAACAGGGGGGGTATGGCTACACCTTC.

The rearrangement joins TRBV5-5 to TRBJ2-5, with D unresolved. V was shortened by 4 bases and J by 5 bases, with 9 bases between the two germline ends. This CDR3 contains 12 residues. Germline CDR1 SGHKS, CDR2 YYEKEE (reference sequence). In nucleotides, the CDR3 is TGTGCCAGCAGCCTGGGGATGGAGACCCAGTACTTC. Translated, it gives CASSLGMETQYF.

The CDR3, as DNA: TGTGCCAGCAGCGGCTACTTGATCGGCGAGCAGTACTTC. Its protein product is CASSGYLIGEQYF. V gene TRBV7-2 combines with J gene TRBJ2-7; D is unresolved. V dropped 5 bases and J dropped 6 bases, with 14 bases sitting between them. Germline CDR1 is SGHTA and CDR2 is FQGNSA. This CDR3 has 13 amino acids.

This sequence joins TRBV20-1 and TRBJ1-6; TRBD1 is a possible D gene (5 bases). The CDR3 consists of 14 residues. The V gene lost 3 bases and the J gene lost 7 bases, with 13 bases spanning the gap. From germline, CDR1 is DFQATT and CDR2 SNEGSKA (reference sequence). The CDR3 sequence: CSASRGSPNSPLHF. The CDR3 region has the DNA TGCAGTGCTAGTAGGGGCAGCCCCAATTCACCCCTCCACTTT.

This clonotype was counted a few times. This rearrangement joins TRBV4-1 to TRBJ2-3, with D possibly matching TRBD1 (5 bases). This CDR3 is built from 18 residues. Trimming removed 1 base at V and 1 base at J, with 18 bases between. CDR1 and CDR2 (germline): MGHRA, YSYEKL. The CDR3 DNA reads TGCGCCAGCAGCCAAGGTATCACGGCAGGGCGAGGCACAGATACGCAGTATTTT. Its translation: CASSQGITAGRGTDTQYF.

This chain's CDR3 is CASSETGGKDTEAFF. The CDR3 DNA reads TGTGCCAGCAGTGAGACAGGGGGAAAGGACACTGAAGCTTTCTTT. The genes are TRBV12-3 or TRBV12-4 and TRBJ1-1; 9 bases align to TRBD1. The CDR3 consists of 15 residues. J lost 3 bases, V lost 5 bases, and 7 bases had no gene match.

The rearrangement joins TRBV20-1 to TRBJ2-5, with 7 nucleotides matching TRBD1. J lost 1 base, V lost 5 bases, and 4 bases had no gene match. The CDR3 length is 13 residues. Germline V CDR1 and CDR2: DFQATT, SNEGSKA (reference sequence). The CDR3 here is CSALRTGQETQYF. CDR3 in DNA: TGCAGTGCTCTTAGGACAGGCCAAGAGACCCAGTACTTC.

This clonotype has just a few counts. This chain connects TRBV12-3 or TRBV12-4 to TRBJ2-3; the D is unclear. V was shortened by 4 bases and J by 2 bases, with 19 bases between the two germline ends. This CDR3 is built from 17 residues. The CDR3 DNA is TGTGCCAGCAGTTCCGGTCTACGGGCGGCCTCCACAGATACGCAGTATTTT. The encoded protein is CASSSGLRAASTDTQYF.

CDR3 sequence: CSARSSGGHRYNEQFF. In nucleotides, the CDR3 is TGCAGTGCTAGATCCAGCGGGGGCCACCGCTACAATGAGCAGTTCTTC. The chain is built from TRBV20-1 and TRBJ2-1; 8 bases map to TRBD2. Germline CDR1 and CDR2: DFQATT and SNEGSKA (reference sequence). This CDR3 region has 16 residues. The J segment lost 3 bases and the V segment lost 2 bases, leaving 9 bases of the junction unmatched.

This clonotype was observed a handful of times. This rearrangement joins TRBV5-1 to TRBJ2-1; 7 bases align to TRBD2. Germline values: CDR1 SGHRS, CDR2 YFSETQ. CDR3 length: 14 residues. V shed 6 bases, J shed 3 bases, and the junction held 6 bases outside the gene matches. CDR3: CASIGGGNYNEQFF. CDR3 bases: TGCGCCAGCATTGGGGGGGGGAACTACAATGAGCAGTTCTTC.

The chain joins TRBV6-2 or TRBV6-3 to TRBJ1-1; perhaps TRBD1 as D (6 bases). Germline assignment: CDR1 MNHEY and CDR2 SVGEGT. V lost 7 bases and J lost 6, with 21 bases in between. The CDR3 contains 15 residues. CDR3: CASTTPSSGGAEAFF. CDR3 in DNA: TGTGCCAGCACCACACCATCGTCCGGGGGCGCTGAAGCTTTCTTT.

This clonotype was seen a handful of times. V is TRBV12-3 or TRBV12-4 and J is TRBJ2-1; possibly TRBD2 for D (6 bases). The CDR3 runs 15 residues. Deletions cut 6 bases from V and 7 bases from J, with 19 bases between. The CDR3 DNA reads as TGTGCCAGCAGGGCCCGGAGGGCCCTCGGGAATGAGCAGTTCTTC. It translates to CASRARRALGNEQFF.

The CDR3 DNA reads as TGTGCCAGCAAACTTCTGGGGTTTGAAGCTTTCTTT. Translating it yields CASKLLGFEAFF. J is TRBJ1-1 and V is TRBV28; no clear D. Trimming stripped 7 bases from V and 7 bases from J, with 13 bases between. CDR1 and CDR2 from the germline V gene are MDHEN and SYDVKM. This CDR3 contains 12 residues. The whole variable domain, remainder taken from reference TRBV28 and TRBJ1-1, is DVKVTQSSRYLVKRTGEKVFLECVQDMDHENMFWYRQDPGLGLRLIYFSYDVKMKEKGDIPEGYSVSREKKERFSLILESASTNQTSMYLCASKLLGFEAFFGQGTRLTVV.

This clonotype has only a few counts. The V call is TRBV5-1, the J call TRBJ1-2; the D is unclear. Trimming took off 1 base at V and 8 bases at J, with 12 bases between the two ends. Germline lookup yields CDR1 SGHRS and CDR2 YFSETQ. CDR3 length: 13 residues. In DNA, the CDR3 is TGCGCCAGCAGCTTGACGGGAGGGCTGGGCTACACCTTC. Its translation: CASSLTGGLGYTF.